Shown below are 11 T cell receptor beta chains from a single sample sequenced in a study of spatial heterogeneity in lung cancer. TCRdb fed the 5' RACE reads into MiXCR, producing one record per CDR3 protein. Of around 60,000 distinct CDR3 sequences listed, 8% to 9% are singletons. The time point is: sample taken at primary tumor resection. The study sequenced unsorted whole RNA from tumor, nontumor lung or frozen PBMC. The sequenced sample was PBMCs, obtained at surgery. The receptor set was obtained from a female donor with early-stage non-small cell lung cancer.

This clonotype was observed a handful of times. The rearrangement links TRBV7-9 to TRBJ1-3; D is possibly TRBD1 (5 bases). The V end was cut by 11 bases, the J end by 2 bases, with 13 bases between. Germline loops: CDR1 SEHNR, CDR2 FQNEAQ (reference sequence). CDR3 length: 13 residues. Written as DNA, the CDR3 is TGTGCCCCCGGGCCAGGGACTGGAAACACCATATATTTT. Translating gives CAPGPGTGNTIYF.

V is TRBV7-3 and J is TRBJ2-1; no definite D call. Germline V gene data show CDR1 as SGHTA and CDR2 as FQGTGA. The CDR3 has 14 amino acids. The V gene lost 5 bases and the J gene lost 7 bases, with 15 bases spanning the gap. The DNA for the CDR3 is TGTGCCAGCAGCGCTAATCCCGCTCAAAATGAGCAGTTCTTC. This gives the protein CASSANPAQNEQFF.

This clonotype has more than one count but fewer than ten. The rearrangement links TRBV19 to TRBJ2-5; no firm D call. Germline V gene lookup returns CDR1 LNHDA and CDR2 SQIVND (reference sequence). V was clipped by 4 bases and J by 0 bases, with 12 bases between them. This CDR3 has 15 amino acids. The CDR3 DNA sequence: TGTGCCAGTAGTACCGGACGAGTAAACCAAGAGACCCAGTACTTC. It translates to CASSTGRVNQETQYF.

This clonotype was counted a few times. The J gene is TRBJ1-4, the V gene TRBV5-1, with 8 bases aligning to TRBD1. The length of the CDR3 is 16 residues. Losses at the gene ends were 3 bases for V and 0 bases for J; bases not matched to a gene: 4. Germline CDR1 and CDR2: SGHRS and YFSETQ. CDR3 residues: CASSSGQGATNEKLFF. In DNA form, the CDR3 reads TGCGCCAGCAGCTCCGGACAGGGCGCAACTAATGAAAAACTGTTTTTT.

This CDR3 is CASSPGDGTYEQYF. In DNA form, the CDR3 reads TGTGCCAGCAGCCCCGGGGACGGAACCTACGAGCAGTACTTC. V usage is TRBV9 and J usage is TRBJ2-7; either TRBD1 or TRBD2 may fit D (5 bases each). The ends were cut back, 4 bases at V and 2 bases at J, with 13 bases in the middle. The CDR3 runs 14 residues. Germline CDR1 is SGDLS and CDR2 is YYNGEE.

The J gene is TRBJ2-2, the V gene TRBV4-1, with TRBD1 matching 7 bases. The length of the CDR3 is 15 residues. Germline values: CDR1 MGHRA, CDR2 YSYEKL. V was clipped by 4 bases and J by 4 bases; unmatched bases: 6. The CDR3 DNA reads TGCGCCAGCAGCCTCAACAGGGGACCCACCGGGGAGCTGTTTTTT. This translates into CASSLNRGPTGELFF.

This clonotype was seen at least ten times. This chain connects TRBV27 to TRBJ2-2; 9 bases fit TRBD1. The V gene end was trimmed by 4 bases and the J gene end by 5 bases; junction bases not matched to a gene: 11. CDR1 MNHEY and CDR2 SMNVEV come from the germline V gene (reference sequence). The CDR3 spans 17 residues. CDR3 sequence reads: CASSSPAGTGKTGELFF. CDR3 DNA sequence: TGTGCCAGCAGTTCCCCGGCCGGGACAGGGAAGACCGGGGAGCTGTTTTTT.

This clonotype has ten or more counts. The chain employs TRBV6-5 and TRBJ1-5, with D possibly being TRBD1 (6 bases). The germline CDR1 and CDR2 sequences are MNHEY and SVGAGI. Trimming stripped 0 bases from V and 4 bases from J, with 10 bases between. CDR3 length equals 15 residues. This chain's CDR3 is CASSYSYRANQPQHF. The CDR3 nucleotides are TGTGCCAGCAGTTACTCGTACAGGGCAAATCAGCCCCAGCATTTT.

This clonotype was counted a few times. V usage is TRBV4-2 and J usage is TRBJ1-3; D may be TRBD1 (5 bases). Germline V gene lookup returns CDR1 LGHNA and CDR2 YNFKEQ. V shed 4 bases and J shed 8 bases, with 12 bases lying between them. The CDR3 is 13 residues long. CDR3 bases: TGTGCCAGCAGCCCGACGGGGGTAGACACCATATATTTT. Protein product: CASSPTGVDTIYF.

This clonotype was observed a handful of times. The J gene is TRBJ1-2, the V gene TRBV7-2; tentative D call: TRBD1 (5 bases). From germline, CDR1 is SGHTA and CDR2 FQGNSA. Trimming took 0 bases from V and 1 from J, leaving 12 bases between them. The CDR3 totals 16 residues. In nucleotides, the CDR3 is TGTGCCAGCAGCTTAGCCGGGACCGAACTTAACTATGGCTACACCTTC. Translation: CASSLAGTELNYGYTF.

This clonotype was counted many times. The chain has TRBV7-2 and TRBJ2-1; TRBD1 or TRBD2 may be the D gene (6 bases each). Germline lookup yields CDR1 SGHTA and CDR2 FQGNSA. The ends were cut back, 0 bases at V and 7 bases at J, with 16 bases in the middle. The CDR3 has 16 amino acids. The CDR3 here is CASSLAYEGGYNEQFF. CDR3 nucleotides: TGTGCCAGCAGCTTAGCATACGAGGGGGGTTATAATGAGCAGTTCTTC.